The 8 T cell receptor beta chains listed next were all sequenced from one sample in a study of blood T cell repertoires in COVID-19. Data came from immunoSEQ multiplex PCR; TCRdb stores just in-frame clones and leaves some out. In the table there are approximately 300,000 clones, around 92% of which are singletons. Sequenced material: peripheral blood. Source of these receptors: a man younger than 30 who had recovered from COVID-19.

In its sample, this clone was seen a few times. The CDR3 sequence: CASSQDGQLTYEQYF. The CDR3 DNA reads TGCGCCAGCAGCCAAGATGGACAGTTAACCTACGAGCAGTACTTC. The rearrangement links TRBV4-1 to TRBJ2-7, with TRBD1 as a possible D gene (6 bases). Between the trimmed V and J ends, which lost 0 bases and 2 bases, there was a span of 11 bases. CDR1 and CDR2 (germline): MGHRA, YSYEKL. CDR3 length: 15 amino acids.

CDR3 sequence reads: CASSERLAGVIPPEQFF. CDR3 nucleotides: TGTGCCAGCAGTGAGAGACTAGCGGGGGTGATACCCCCTGAGCAGTTCTTC. The rearrangement joins TRBV6-1 to TRBJ2-1; 12 bases fit TRBD2. Per germline, CDR1 MNHNS and CDR2 SASEGT. J lost 9 bases, V lost 3 bases, and 12 bases had no gene match. This CDR3 is 17 amino acids long.

A single count supports this clone. CDR3 nucleotide sequence: TGTGCCATCAGTGAGGAAGGGACAGTTAATGAAAAACTGTTTTTT. It specifies CAISEEGTVNEKLFF. The chain employs TRBV10-3 and TRBJ1-4; 7 positions match TRBD1. The CDR3 covers 15 residues. Germline lookup yields CDR1 ENHRY and CDR2 SYGVKD. Trimming at V came to 2 bases and at J to 4 bases, leaving 4 bases not matched to a gene.

This clone was observed a single time. The rearrangement uses TRBV5-4 and TRBJ2-1, with 11 bases matching TRBD2. Germline CDR1 reads SGHNT; CDR2 reads YYREEE (reference sequence). The CDR3 is 18 residues long. The V and J ends lost 0 bases and 2 bases, in that order; junction bases with no gene match: 7. CDR3 DNA sequence: TGTGCCAGCAGCTTGGAAGGGTCTAGCGGGGGGCCCTACAATGAGCAGTTCTTC. Amino acid sequence: CASSLEGSSGGPYNEQFF.

Details on this clone: The same CDR3 arises from other DNA sequences in this sample as well. The chain is built from TRBV18 and TRBJ1-1; D is uncertain. Germline-derived CDR1 and CDR2 are KGHSH and LQKENI. The length of the CDR3 is 13 residues. V shed 0 bases and J shed 5 bases, with 7 bases lying between them. CDR3 coding DNA: TGTGCCAGCTCACCACCCGGGATTACTGAAGCTTTCTTT. It is translated as CASSPPGITEAFF.

This sequence joins TRBV2 and TRBJ1-1; no clear D. This CDR3 is built from 13 residues. Looked up from germline, CDR1 is SNHLY and CDR2 is FYNNEI. The V end was cut by 5 bases, the J end by 1 base, with 8 bases between. The CDR3 DNA reads as TGTGCCAGCAGTACCGGGAAGAACACTGAAGCTTTCTTT. Translated, it gives CASSTGKNTEAFF. Combining the CDR3 with reference TRBV2 and TRBJ1-1 gives the whole variable domain EPEVTQTPSHQVTQMGQEVILRCVPISNHLYFYWYRQILGQKVEFLVSFYNNEISEKSEIFDDQFSVERPDGSNFTLKIRSTKLEDSAMYFCASSTGKNTEAFFGQGTRLTVV.

This chain connects TRBV5-1 to TRBJ2-7, with D perhaps matching TRBD2 (7 bases). Trimming left V 6 bases short and J 4 bases short, with 20 bases between. CDR3 length equals 15 residues. The germline CDR1 and CDR2 sequences are SGHRS and YFSETQ. The CDR3 is CASTPTGGGQYEQYF. The CDR3 DNA follows: TGCGCCAGCACCCCGACGGGGGGCGGGCAATACGAGCAGTACTTC.

This clone was observed a few times. The genes are TRBV6-6 and TRBJ1-1; 7 nucleotides agree with TRBD1. The junction had 1 base not matched to a gene; V was cut back by 5 bases and J by 4 bases. The germline CDR1 and CDR2 sequences are MNHNY and SVGAGI (reference sequence). The length of the CDR3 is 12 residues. This CDR3 is CASSTGVTEAFF. The CDR3, as DNA: TGTGCCAGCAGTACAGGGGTCACTGAAGCTTTCTTT.